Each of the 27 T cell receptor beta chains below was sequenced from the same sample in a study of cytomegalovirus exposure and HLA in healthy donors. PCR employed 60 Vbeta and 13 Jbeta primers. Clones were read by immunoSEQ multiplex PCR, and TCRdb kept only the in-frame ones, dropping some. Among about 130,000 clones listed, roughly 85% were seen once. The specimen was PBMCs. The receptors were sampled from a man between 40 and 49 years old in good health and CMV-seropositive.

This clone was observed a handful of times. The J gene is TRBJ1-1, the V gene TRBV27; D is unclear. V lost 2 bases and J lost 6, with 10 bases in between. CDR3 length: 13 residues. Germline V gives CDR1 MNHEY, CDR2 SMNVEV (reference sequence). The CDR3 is CASSLVERAEAFF. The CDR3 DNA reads TGTGCCAGCAGTTTAGTCGAACGGGCTGAAGCTTTCTTT.

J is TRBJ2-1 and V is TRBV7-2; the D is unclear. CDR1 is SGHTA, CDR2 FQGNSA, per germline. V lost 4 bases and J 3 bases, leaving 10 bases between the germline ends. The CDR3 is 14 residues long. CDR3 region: CASSSEAGYNEQFF. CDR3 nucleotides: TGTGCCAGCAGCTCCGAGGCCGGCTACAATGAGCAGTTCTTC.

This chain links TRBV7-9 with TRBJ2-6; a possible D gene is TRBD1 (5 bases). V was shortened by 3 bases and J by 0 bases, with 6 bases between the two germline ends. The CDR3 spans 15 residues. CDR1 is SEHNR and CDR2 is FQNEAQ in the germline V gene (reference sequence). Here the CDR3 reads CASSFTGSGANVLTF. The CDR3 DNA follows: TGTGCCAGCAGCTTTACAGGCTCTGGGGCCAACGTCCTGACTTTC.

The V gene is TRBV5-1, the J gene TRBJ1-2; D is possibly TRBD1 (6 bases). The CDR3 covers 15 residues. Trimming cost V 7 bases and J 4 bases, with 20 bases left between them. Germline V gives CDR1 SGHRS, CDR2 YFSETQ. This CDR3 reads CASRPGDDPSYGYTF. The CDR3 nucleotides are TGCGCCAGCCGACCAGGGGACGACCCTAGCTATGGCTACACCTTC.

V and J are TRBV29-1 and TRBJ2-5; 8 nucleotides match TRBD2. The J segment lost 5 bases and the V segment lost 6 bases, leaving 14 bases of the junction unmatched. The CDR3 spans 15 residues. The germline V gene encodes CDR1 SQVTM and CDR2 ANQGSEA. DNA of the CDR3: TGCAGCGTCGGGGGGGAAGCGGGAGTAAGGGAGACCCAGTACTTC. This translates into CSVGGEAGVRETQYF.

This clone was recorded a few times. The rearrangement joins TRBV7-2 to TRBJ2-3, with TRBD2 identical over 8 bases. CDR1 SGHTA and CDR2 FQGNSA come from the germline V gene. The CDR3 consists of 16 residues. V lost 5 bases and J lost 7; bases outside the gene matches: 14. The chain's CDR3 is CASSPQSGRVGNTQYF. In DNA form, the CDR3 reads TGTGCCAGCAGCCCCCAGTCCGGGAGGGTAGGAAATACGCAGTATTTT.

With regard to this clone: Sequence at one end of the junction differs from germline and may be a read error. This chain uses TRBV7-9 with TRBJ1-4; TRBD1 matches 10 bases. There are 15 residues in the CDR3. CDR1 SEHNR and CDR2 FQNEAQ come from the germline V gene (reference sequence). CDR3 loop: CSSSLLGTGEEKLFF. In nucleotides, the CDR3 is TGTTCCAGCAGCTTACTCGGGACAGGGGAGGAAAAACTGTTTTTT.

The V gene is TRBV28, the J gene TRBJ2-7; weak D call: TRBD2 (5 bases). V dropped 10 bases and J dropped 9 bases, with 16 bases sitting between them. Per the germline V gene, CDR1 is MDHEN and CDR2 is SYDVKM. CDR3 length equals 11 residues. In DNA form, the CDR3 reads TGTGCCACTAGTGGGAGTTCAGGGCAGTACTTC. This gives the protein CATSGSSGQYF.

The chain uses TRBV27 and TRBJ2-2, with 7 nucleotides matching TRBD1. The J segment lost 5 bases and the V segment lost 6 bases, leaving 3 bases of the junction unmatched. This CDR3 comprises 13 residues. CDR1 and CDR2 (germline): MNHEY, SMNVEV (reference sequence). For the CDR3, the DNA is TGTGCCAGCAGCCCACAGGGGACCGGGGAGCTGTTTTTT. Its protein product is CASSPQGTGELFF.

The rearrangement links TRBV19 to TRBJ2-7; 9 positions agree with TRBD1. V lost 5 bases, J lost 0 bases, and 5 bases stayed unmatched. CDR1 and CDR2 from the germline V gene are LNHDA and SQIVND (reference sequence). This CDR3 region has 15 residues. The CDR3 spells CASSSGQGASYEQYF. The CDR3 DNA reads TGTGCCAGTAGTTCGGGACAGGGCGCCTCCTACGAGCAGTACTTC. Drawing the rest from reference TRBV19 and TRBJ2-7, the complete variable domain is DGGITQSPKYLFRKEGQNVTLSCEQNLNHDAMYWYRQDPGQGLRLIYYSQIVNDFQKGDIAEGYSVSREKKESFPLTVTSAQKNPTAFYLCASSSGQGASYEQYFGPGTRLTVT.

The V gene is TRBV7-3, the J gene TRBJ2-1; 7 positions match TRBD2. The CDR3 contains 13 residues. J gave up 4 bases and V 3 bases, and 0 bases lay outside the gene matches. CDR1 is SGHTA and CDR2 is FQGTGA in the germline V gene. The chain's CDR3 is CASSFSGYNEQFF. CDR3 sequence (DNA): TGTGCCAGCAGCTTTAGCGGGTACAATGAGCAGTTCTTC. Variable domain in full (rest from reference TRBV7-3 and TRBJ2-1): GAGVSQTPSNKVTEKGKYVELRCDPISGHTALYWYRQSLGQGPEFLIYFQGTGAADDSGLPNDRFFAVRPEGSVSTLKIQRTERGDSAVYLCASSFSGYNEQFFGPGTRLTVL.

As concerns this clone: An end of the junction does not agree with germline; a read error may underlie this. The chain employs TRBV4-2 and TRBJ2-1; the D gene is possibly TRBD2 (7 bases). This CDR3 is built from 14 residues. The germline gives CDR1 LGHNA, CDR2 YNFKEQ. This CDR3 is CASSQDHGRGHKVF. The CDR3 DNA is TGTGCCAGCAGCCAAGATCATGGGCGGGGGCACAAGGTCTTC.

Here the CDR3 DNA reads TGTGCCAGCAGCTTAGCGGGGCTTGTGCAGAATGAGCAGTTCTTC. This translates into CASSLAGLVQNEQFF. The V gene is TRBV7-9, the J gene TRBJ2-1; a weak D match, TRBD1 (5 bases). Trimming removed 0 bases at V and 7 bases at J, with 13 bases between. Germline V CDR1 and CDR2: SEHNR, FQNEAQ (reference sequence). This CDR3 is built from 15 residues. Supplemented by reference TRBV7-9 and TRBJ2-1, the full variable domain reads DTGVSQNPRHKITKRGQNVTFRCDPISEHNRLYWYRQTLGQGPEFLTYFQNEAQLEKSRLLSDRFSAERPKGSFSTLEIQRTEQGDSAMYLCASSLAGLVQNEQFFGPGTRLTVL.

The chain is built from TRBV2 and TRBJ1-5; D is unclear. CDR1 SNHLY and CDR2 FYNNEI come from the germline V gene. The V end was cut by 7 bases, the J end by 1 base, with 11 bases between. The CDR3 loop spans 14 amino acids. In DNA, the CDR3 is TGTGCCAGCAAGGTTGAGGTGAGCAATCAGCCCCAGCATTTT. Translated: CASKVEVSNQPQHF.

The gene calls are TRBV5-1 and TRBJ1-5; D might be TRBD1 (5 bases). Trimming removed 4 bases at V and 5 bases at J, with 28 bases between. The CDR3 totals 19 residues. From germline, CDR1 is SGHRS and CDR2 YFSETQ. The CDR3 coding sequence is TGCGCCAGCAGCACGGAGTCGGACGGACATACCCCAGTTGATCAGCCCCAGCATTTT. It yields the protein CASSTESDGHTPVDQPQHF.

CDR3: CASSPYSGVEQFF. In DNA form, the CDR3 reads TGTGCCAGTAGTCCCTACTCAGGCGTTGAGCAGTTCTTC. This sequence joins TRBV19 and TRBJ2-1; D call uncertain. The germline V and J ends were trimmed by 5 bases and 9 bases, with 14 bases remaining between them. The CDR3 contains 13 residues. Germline V lookup: CDR1 LNHDA, CDR2 SQIVND (reference sequence).

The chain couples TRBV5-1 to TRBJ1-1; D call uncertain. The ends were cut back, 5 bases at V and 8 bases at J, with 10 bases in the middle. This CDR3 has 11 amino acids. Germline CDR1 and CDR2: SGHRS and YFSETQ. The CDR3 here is CASRQNREAFF. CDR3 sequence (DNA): TGCGCCAGCAGACAGAACCGGGAAGCTTTCTTT.

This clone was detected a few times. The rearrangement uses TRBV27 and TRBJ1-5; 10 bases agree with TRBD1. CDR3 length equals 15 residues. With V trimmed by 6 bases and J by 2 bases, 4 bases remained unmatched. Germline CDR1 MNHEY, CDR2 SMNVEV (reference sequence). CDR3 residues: CASSSGTGGNQPQHF. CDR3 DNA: TGTGCCAGCAGCTCCGGGACAGGGGGCAATCAGCCCCAGCATTTT.

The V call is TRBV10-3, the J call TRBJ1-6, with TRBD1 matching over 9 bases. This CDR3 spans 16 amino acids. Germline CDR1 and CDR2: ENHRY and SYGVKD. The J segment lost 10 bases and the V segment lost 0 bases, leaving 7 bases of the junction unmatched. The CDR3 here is CAISESSGTGNSPLHF. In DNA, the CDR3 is TGTGCCATCAGTGAGTCCTCCGGGACAGGGAACTCACCCCTCCACTTT.

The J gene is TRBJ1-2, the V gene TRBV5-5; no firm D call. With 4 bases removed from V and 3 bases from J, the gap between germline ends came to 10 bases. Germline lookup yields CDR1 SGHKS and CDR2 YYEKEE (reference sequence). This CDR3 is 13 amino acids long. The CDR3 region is CASSLDRHYGYTF. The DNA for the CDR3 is TGTGCCAGCAGCCTAGACCGGCACTATGGCTACACCTTC.

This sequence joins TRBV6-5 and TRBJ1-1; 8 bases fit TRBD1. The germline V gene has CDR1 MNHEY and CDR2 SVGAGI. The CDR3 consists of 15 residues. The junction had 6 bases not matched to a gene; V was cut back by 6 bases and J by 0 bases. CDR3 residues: CASSRWTGLNTEAFF. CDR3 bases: TGTGCCAGCAGCCGCTGGACAGGGCTGAACACTGAAGCTTTCTTT.

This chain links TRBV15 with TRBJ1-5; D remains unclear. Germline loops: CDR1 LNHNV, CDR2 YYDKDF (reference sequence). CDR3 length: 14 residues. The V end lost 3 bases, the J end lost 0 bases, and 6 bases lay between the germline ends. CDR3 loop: CATSRAVSNQPQHF. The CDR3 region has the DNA TGTGCCACCAGCAGGGCAGTTAGCAATCAGCCCCAGCATTTT.

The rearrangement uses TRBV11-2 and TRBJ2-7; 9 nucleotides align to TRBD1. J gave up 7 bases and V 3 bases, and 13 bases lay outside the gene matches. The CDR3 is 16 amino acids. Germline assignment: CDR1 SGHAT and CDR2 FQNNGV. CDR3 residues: CASSFTGTGIQEEQYF. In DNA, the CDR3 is TGTGCCAGCAGCTTTACCGGGACAGGGATTCAAGAAGAGCAGTACTTC.

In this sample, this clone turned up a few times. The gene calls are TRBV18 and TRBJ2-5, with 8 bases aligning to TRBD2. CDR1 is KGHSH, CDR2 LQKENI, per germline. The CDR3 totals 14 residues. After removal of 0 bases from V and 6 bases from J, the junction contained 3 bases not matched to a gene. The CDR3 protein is CASSPPGGRKTQYF. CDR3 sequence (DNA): TGTGCCAGCTCACCACCGGGCGGGAGGAAGACCCAGTACTTC.

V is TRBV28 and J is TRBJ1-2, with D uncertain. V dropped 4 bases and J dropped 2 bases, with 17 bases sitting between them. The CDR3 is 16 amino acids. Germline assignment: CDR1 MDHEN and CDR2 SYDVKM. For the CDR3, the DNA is TGTGCCAGCAGTTCAATTTCAGGAGGTTCGAACTATGGCTACACCTTC. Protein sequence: CASSSISGGSNYGYTF.

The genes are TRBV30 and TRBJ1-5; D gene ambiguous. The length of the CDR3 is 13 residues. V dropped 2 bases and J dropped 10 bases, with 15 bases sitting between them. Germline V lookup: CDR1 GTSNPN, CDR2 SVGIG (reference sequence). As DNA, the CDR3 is TGTGCCTGGAGTCCTACTAGGGAAGGTCCCCAGCATTTT. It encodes CAWSPTREGPQHF.

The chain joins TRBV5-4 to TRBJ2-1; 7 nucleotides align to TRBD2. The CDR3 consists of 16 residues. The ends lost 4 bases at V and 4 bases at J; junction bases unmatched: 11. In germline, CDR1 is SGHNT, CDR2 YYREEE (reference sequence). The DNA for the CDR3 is TGTGCCAGCAGCAAAGCTAGCGGAAGGATATACAATGAGCAGTTCTTC. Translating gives CASSKASGRIYNEQFF.